These 28 T cell receptor beta chains originate from one sample sequenced in a study of identical twins. TCRdb redid the calling of the 5' RACE reads with MiXCR, one entry per CDR3 protein. The sample holds about 340,000 distinct CDR3 sequences, around an eighth seen once. This sample also belongs to another study, concerning yellow fever vaccine responses in identical twins.

Sequenced sample: CD8+ T cells sorted from blood. Receptors were obtained from a woman aged 18-29 years in good health.

This sequence joins TRBV5-1 and TRBJ1-1; 7 bases align to TRBD1. The CDR3 is 14 amino acids. The junction had 4 bases not matched to a gene; V was cut back by 1 base and J by 4 bases. CDR1 and CDR2 from the germline V gene are SGHRS and YFSETQ. Here the CDR3 DNA reads TGCGCCAGCAGCTTGTCGCAGGGGGTCACTGAAGCTTTCTTT. Residues: CASSLSQGVTEAFF.

This clonotype was observed a few times. The chain uses TRBV9 and TRBJ2-7; tentatively, D is TRBD2 (7 bases). This CDR3 region has 15 residues. V lost 0 bases, J lost 5 bases, and 15 bases lay in between. The V gene's germline CDR1 is SGDLS and CDR2 YYNGEE. CDR3 amino acids: CASSVGGGARNEQYF. CDR3 DNA: TGTGCCAGCAGCGTAGGTGGGGGGGCCCGAAACGAGCAGTACTTC.

The chain uses TRBV27 and TRBJ2-3, with D unresolved. Per germline, CDR1 MNHEY and CDR2 SMNVEV (reference sequence). V lost 0 bases and J lost 5, with 12 bases in between. The CDR3 length is 15 residues. The CDR3 is CASSLSSVSGDTQYF. The DNA for the CDR3 is TGTGCCAGCAGTTTATCCTCAGTATCGGGAGATACGCAGTATTTT.

This chain connects TRBV7-6 to TRBJ2-1; D possibly corresponds to TRBD2 (5 bases). CDR1 and CDR2 (germline): SGHVS, FNYEAQ. V lost 0 bases and J lost 10, with 19 bases in between. The CDR3 has 16 residues. DNA of the CDR3: TGTGCCAGCAGCTTAGCATTGCGGACTCCCGAAGGGGAGCAGTTCTTC. It specifies CASSLALRTPEGEQFF.

In its sample, this clonotype was seen a few times. The gene calls are TRBV7-7 and TRBJ2-5, with a possible D match to TRBD1 (7 bases). Trimming took 5 bases from V and 2 from J, leaving 18 bases between them. This CDR3 region has 16 residues. The germline V gene has CDR1 SSHAT and CDR2 FNYEAQ (reference sequence). This CDR3 reads CASSPVGGGKQETQYF. The CDR3 coding sequence is TGTGCCAGCAGCCCTGTAGGGGGCGGGAAGCAAGAGACCCAGTACTTC.

This CDR3 is CASSPPQGRETQYF. The CDR3 region has the DNA TGTGCCAGCAGCCCACCACAGGGTCGAGAGACCCAGTACTTC. The rearrangement uses TRBV5-5 and TRBJ2-5; TRBD1 is a possible D gene (6 bases). The CDR3 sequence is 14 residues long. The ends were cut back, 4 bases at V and 4 bases at J, with 14 bases in the middle. The V gene's germline CDR1 is SGHKS and CDR2 YYEKEE (reference sequence).

Ten or more counts support this clonotype. This chain connects TRBV2 to TRBJ2-1, with 7 bases lining up with TRBD1. The length of the CDR3 is 14 residues. Germline V CDR1 and CDR2: SNHLY, FYNNEI. J lost 7 bases, V lost 2 bases, and 5 bases had no gene match. The CDR3 loop is CASSETGDLNEQFF. The CDR3 region has the DNA TGTGCCAGCAGTGAAACAGGGGATCTGAATGAGCAGTTCTTC.

This clonotype was seen a few times. The CDR3 loop reads CASSAGTGVTGELFF. CDR3 sequence (DNA): TGTGCCAGCAGCGCCGGGACAGGGGTCACCGGGGAGCTGTTTTTT. The J gene is TRBJ2-2, the V gene TRBV5-5; TRBD1 matches 10 bases. With V trimmed by 4 bases and J by 4 bases, 4 bases remained unmatched. The CDR3 spans 15 residues. The germline V gene encodes CDR1 SGHKS and CDR2 YYEKEE (reference sequence).

The CDR3 is CASSEGRVIGELFF. The CDR3 nucleotides are TGTGCCAGCAGTGAGGGTCGGGTCATCGGGGAGCTGTTTTTT. V is TRBV2 and J is TRBJ2-2, with D hard to call. This CDR3 comprises 14 residues. CDR1 is SNHLY, CDR2 FYNNEI, per germline. Trimming stripped 3 bases from V and 7 bases from J, with 12 bases between.

The chain combines TRBV16 with TRBJ1-2; 12 nucleotides align to TRBD1. V shed 3 bases, J shed 6 bases, and the junction held 5 bases outside the gene matches. The CDR3 is 15 amino acids. Germline V gene sequence: CDR1 KGHSY, CDR2 FQNENV. The CDR3 DNA is TGTGCCAGCAGCCAGTCCGGGACAGGGGGCAATGGCTACACCTTC. It encodes CASSQSGTGGNGYTF. The entire variable domain, with the rest obtained from reference TRBV16 and TRBJ1-2, is as follows: GEEVAQTPKHLVRGEGQKAKLYCAPIKGHSYVFWYQQVLKNEFKFLISFQNENVFDETGMPKERFSAKCLPNSPCSLEIQATKLEDSAVYFCASSQSGTGGNGYTFGSGTRLTVV.

This clonotype has just a few counts. This sequence joins TRBV28 and TRBJ2-5, with D maybe TRBD1 (6 bases). The CDR3 is made up of 14 amino acids. Per germline, CDR1 MDHEN and CDR2 SYDVKM. Trimming removed 7 bases at V and 3 bases at J, with 15 bases between. The CDR3 nucleotides are TGTGCCAGCACGGGCCCCTCAGGGGAAGAGACCCAGTACTTC. It encodes CASTGPSGEETQYF.

This clonotype came up a few times. The J gene is TRBJ2-2, the V gene TRBV12-3 or TRBV12-4; the match to TRBD1 covers 8 bases. The trim removed 11 bases at V and 3 bases at J, leaving 8 bases unmatched. This CDR3 has 14 amino acids. CDR3 coding DNA: TGTGCCTGCATGGGGACAGGCGACACCGGGGAGCTGTTTTTT. Amino acids: CACMGTGDTGELFF.

This clonotype came up a few times. This sequence joins TRBV20-1 and TRBJ1-5; D remains ambiguous. This CDR3 has 13 amino acids. CDR1 is DFQATT, CDR2 SNEGSKA, per germline (reference sequence). Trimming took off 0 bases at V and 6 bases at J, with 9 bases between the two ends. This CDR3 reads CSARDLVGQPQHF. The DNA for the CDR3 is TGCAGTGCTAGAGACCTGGTGGGTCAGCCCCAGCATTTT.

V is TRBV5-1 and J is TRBJ2-1, with TRBD2 as a possible D gene (6 bases). Trimming removed 4 bases at V and 4 bases at J, with 15 bases between. There are 15 residues in the CDR3. The V gene's germline CDR1 is SGHRS and CDR2 YFSETQ. The CDR3 DNA sequence: TGCGCCAGCAGCCCGGACGGGACTTCTTACAATGAGCAGTTCTTC. It yields the protein CASSPDGTSYNEQFF.

The V and J genes are TRBV19 and TRBJ2-1, with TRBD2 matching 15 bases. Germline V gene data show CDR1 as LNHDA and CDR2 as SQIVND (reference sequence). V lost 3 bases and J lost 9; bases outside the gene matches: 3. This CDR3 has 15 amino acids. The CDR3 DNA sequence: TGTGCCAGTAGTATCGGACTAGCGGGGGGGGGTGAGCAGTTCTTC. It is translated as CASSIGLAGGGEQFF. Using reference TRBV19 and TRBJ2-1 for the parts outside the CDR3, the full variable domain is DGGITQSPKYLFRKEGQNVTLSCEQNLNHDAMYWYRQDPGQGLRLIYYSQIVNDFQKGDIAEGYSVSREKKESFPLTVTSAQKNPTAFYLCASSIGLAGGGEQFFGPGTRLTVL.

This clonotype has a handful of counts. This sequence joins TRBV6-5 and TRBJ2-2; TRBD2 matches 8 bases. Germline values: CDR1 MNHEY, CDR2 SVGAGI. V shed 0 bases and J 4 bases; nucleotides not matched to a gene: 4. This CDR3 is built from 16 residues. As DNA, the CDR3 is TGTGCCAGCAGTTACTCGATCGGGGGGGCCACCGGGGAGCTGTTTTTT. Protein: CASSYSIGGATGELFF.

This clonotype was found a few times. The gene calls are TRBV15 and TRBJ1-1; D gene unclear. The CDR3 spans 14 residues. Germline CDR1 LNHNV, CDR2 YYDKDF (reference sequence). The V end lost 4 bases, the J end lost 1 base, and 10 bases lay between the germline ends. The CDR3 DNA is TGTGCCACCAGCACCATGGACGGGAACACTGAAGCTTTCTTT. It encodes CATSTMDGNTEAFF.

At least ten counts were recorded for this clonotype. V gene TRBV5-1 combines with J gene TRBJ2-7; D uncertain. Trimming shortened V by 0 bases and J by 2 bases, and 12 bases separated the two germline ends. CDR3 length: 15 residues. Germline V lookup: CDR1 SGHRS, CDR2 YFSETQ. Written as DNA, the CDR3 is TGCGCCAGCAGCTTGGGTGGAGAGTTCCCCTACGAGCAGTACTTC. This translates into CASSLGGEFPYEQYF. The full variable domain, in which reference TRBV5-1 and TRBJ2-7 provide the parts outside the CDR3, is KAGVTQTPRYLIKTRGQQVTLSCSPISGHRSVSWYQQTPGQGLQFLFEYFSETQRNKGNFPGRFSGRQFSNSRSEMNVSTLELGDSALYLCASSLGGEFPYEQYFGPGTRLTVT.

V gene TRBV12-3 or TRBV12-4 combines with J gene TRBJ2-7; D remains ambiguous. V was clipped by 1 base and J by 3 bases, with 25 bases between them. This CDR3 is built from 19 residues. Here the CDR3 reads CASSLDTLDVTRKNYEQYF. The CDR3 DNA follows: TGTGCCAGCAGTTTAGATACTCTAGACGTTACCCGTAAAAACTACGAGCAGTACTTC.

This clonotype appeared a few times. The chain employs TRBV29-1 and TRBJ1-2; maybe TRBD1 (6 bases). The CDR3 is made up of 15 amino acids. Germline CDR1 reads SQVTM; CDR2 reads ANQGSEA. Trimming pared 4 bases from V and 0 bases from J, leaving 15 bases between. CDR3 sequence: CSVGRTGRANYGYTF. In DNA form, the CDR3 reads TGCAGCGTTGGGCGAACAGGGCGAGCTAACTATGGCTACACCTTC.

The J gene is TRBJ2-7, the V gene TRBV2; no definite D call. The V gene's germline CDR1 is SNHLY and CDR2 FYNNEI. V lost 4 bases to trimming and J lost 1 base, with 8 bases between them. This CDR3 is 13 amino acids long. The CDR3 reads CASSVYKSYEQYF. DNA of the CDR3: TGTGCCAGCAGTGTATACAAATCCTACGAGCAGTACTTC.

The CDR3 is CASTSGSPLSYNEQFF. DNA of the CDR3: TGTGCCAGTACTAGCGGGAGCCCCCTCTCCTACAATGAGCAGTTCTTC. This rearrangement joins TRBV2 to TRBJ2-1; 11 bases are a match to TRBD2. V was pared by 9 bases and J by 0 bases, with 7 bases of the junction left unmatched. Looked up from germline, CDR1 is SNHLY and CDR2 is FYNNEI. CDR3 length equals 16 residues.

This clonotype occurred many times. This chain connects TRBV4-1 to TRBJ2-1, with 12 bases that match TRBD2. The J segment lost 8 bases and the V segment lost 4 bases, leaving 6 bases of the junction unmatched. Germline values: CDR1 MGHRA, CDR2 YSYEKL. The CDR3 totals 15 residues. The CDR3 sequence is CASSLLAGGPDEQFF. The CDR3 DNA reads TGCGCCAGCAGCCTCCTAGCGGGAGGGCCGGATGAGCAGTTCTTC.

V is TRBV12-3 or TRBV12-4 and J is TRBJ2-1, with 9 bases fitting TRBD1. The CDR3 spans 15 residues. After removal of 6 bases from V and 6 bases from J, the junction contained 9 bases not matched to a gene. The CDR3 loop is CASSPGGQGLNEQFF. The CDR3 nucleotides are TGTGCCAGCAGCCCGGGGGGACAGGGCCTCAATGAGCAGTTCTTC.

The chain employs TRBV4-1 and TRBJ1-4; no definite D call. Germline values: CDR1 MGHRA, CDR2 YSYEKL. Trimming stripped 0 bases from V and 0 bases from J, with 8 bases between. CDR3 length: 16 residues. CDR3 sequence (DNA): TGCGCCAGCAGCCAAGATCGGGGATCAACTAATGAAAAACTGTTTTTT. It codes for CASSQDRGSTNEKLFF.

This chain connects TRBV5-1 to TRBJ1-1; D gene ambiguous. The V end was cut by 4 bases, the J end by 3 bases, with 10 bases between. Germline CDR1 is SGHRS and CDR2 is YFSETQ. This CDR3 comprises 13 residues. The CDR3 DNA reads as TGCGCCAGCAGCCCGGGAGCGTACACTGAAGCTTTCTTT. It encodes CASSPGAYTEAFF. The full variable domain, completed using reference TRBV5-1 and TRBJ1-1, is KAGVTQTPRYLIKTRGQQVTLSCSPISGHRSVSWYQQTPGQGLQFLFEYFSETQRNKGNFPGRFSGRQFSNSRSEMNVSTLELGDSALYLCASSPGAYTEAFFGQGTRLTVV.

This clonotype was seen many times. In DNA form, the CDR3 reads TGTGCCAGCAGCAACCTCCCGGGGCTAGTCAACGAGCAGTACTTC. It codes for CASSNLPGLVNEQYF. The chain uses TRBV7-9 and TRBJ2-7; D might be TRBD1 or TRBD2, each matching 5 bases. The ends were cut back, 5 bases at V and 5 bases at J, with 19 bases in the middle. CDR3 length equals 15 residues. Germline V gene data show CDR1 as SEHNR and CDR2 as FQNEAQ (reference sequence).

V gene TRBV20-1 combines with J gene TRBJ2-7, with D maybe TRBD1 (7 bases). Between the trimmed V and J ends, which lost 3 bases and 0 bases, there was a span of 12 bases. The CDR3 runs 14 residues. Germline CDR1 reads DFQATT; CDR2 reads SNEGSKA (reference sequence). The CDR3 nucleotides are TGCAGTGCTAGCTGGGGGGACAGCTCCTACGAGCAGTACGTC. Its protein product is CSASWGDSSYEQYV.